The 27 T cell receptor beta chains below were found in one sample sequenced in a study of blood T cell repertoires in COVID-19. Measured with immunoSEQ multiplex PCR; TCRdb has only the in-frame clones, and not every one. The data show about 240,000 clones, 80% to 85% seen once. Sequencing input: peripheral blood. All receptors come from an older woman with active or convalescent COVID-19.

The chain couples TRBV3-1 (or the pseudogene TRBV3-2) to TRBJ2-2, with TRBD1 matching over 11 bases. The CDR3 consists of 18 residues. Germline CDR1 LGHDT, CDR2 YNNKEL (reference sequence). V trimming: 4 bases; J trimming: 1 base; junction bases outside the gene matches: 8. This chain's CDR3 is CASSPNLGTGGNTGELFF. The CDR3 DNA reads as TGTGCCAGCAGCCCCAACCTAGGGACAGGGGGGAACACCGGGGAGCTGTTTTTT.

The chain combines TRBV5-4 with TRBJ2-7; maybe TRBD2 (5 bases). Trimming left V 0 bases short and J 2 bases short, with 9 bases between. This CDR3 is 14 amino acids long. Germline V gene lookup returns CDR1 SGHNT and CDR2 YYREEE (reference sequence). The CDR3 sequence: CASSLAGVPYEQYF. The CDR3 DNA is TGTGCCAGCAGCTTGGCCGGGGTACCCTACGAGCAGTACTTC.

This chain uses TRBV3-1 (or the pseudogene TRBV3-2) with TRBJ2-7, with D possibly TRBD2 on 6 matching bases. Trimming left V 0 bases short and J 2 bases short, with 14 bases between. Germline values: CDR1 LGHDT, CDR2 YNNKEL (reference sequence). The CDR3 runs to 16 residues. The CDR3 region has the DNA TGTGCCAGCAGCCAAGAGGGAGGCGGGTCCCCCTACGAGCAGTACTTC. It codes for CASSQEGGGSPYEQYF.

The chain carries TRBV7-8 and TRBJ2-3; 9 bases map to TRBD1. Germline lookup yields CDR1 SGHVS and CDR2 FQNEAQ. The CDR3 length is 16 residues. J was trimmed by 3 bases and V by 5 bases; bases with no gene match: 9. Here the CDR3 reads CASSLGGTGRTDTQYF. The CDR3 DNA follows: TGTGCCAGCAGCCTAGGAGGGACAGGGCGAACAGATACGCAGTATTTT.

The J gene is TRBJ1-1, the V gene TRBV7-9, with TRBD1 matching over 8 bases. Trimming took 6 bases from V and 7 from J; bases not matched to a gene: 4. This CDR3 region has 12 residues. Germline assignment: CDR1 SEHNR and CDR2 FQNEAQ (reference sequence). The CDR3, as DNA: TGTGCCAGCAGGGGGACAGGAGATGAAGCTTTCTTT. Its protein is CASRGTGDEAFF.

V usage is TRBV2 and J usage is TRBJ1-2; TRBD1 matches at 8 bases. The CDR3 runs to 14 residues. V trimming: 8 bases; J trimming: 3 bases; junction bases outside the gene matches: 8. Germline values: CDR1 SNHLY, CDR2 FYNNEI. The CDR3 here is CASGEQGGHYGYTF. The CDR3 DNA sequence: TGTGCCAGCGGAGAACAGGGGGGTCACTATGGCTACACCTTC.

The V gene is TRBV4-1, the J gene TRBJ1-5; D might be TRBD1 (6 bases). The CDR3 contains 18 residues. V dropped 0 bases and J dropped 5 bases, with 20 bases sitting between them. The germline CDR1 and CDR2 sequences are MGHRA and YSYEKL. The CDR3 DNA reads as TGCGCCAGCAGCCAAGACCCGACAGGCCCCGTCCCACATCAGCCCCAGCATTTT. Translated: CASSQDPTGPVPHQPQHF.

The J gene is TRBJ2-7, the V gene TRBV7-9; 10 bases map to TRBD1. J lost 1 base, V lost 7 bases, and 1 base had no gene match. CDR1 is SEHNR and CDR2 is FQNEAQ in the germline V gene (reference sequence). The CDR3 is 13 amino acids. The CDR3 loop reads CASMGQGSYEQYF. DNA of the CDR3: TGTGCCAGCATGGGACAGGGGTCCTACGAGCAGTACTTC.

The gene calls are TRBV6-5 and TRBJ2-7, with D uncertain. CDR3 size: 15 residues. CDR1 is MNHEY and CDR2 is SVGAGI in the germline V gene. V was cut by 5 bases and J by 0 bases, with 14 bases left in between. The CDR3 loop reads CASSPSPLYSYEQYF. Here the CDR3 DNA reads TGTGCCAGCAGTCCTTCTCCTTTATACTCCTACGAGCAGTACTTC.

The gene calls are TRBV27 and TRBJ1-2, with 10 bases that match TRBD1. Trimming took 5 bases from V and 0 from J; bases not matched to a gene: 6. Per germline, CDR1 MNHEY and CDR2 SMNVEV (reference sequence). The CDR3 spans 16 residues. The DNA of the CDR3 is TGTGCCAGCAGTCCGAGGGACAGGGGAACTAACTATGGCTACACCTTC. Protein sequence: CASSPRDRGTNYGYTF.

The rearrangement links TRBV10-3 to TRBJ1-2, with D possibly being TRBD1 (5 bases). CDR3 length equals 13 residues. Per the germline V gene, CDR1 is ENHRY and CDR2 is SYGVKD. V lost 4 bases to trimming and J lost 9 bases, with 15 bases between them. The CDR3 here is CAISGGTDYRYTF. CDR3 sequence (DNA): TGTGCCATCAGTGGGGGGACTGACTACCGCTACACCTTC.

This CDR3 is CASSFAGLAGGTSTDTQYF. CDR3 sequence (DNA): TGTGCCAGCAGCTTCGCTGGACTAGCGGGGGGCACTAGCACAGATACGCAGTATTTT. The chain has TRBV7-2 and TRBJ2-3; 14 positions agree with TRBD2. The germline V gene encodes CDR1 SGHTA and CDR2 FQGNSA. The length of the CDR3 is 19 residues. J was trimmed by 0 bases and V by 3 bases; bases with no gene match: 8.

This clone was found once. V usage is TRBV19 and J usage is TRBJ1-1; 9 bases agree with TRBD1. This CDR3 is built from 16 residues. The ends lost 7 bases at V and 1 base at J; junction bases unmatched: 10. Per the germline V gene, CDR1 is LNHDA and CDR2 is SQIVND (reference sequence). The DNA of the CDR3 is TGTGCCAGTACCCCACCGCTGGGACAGGGGAACACTGAAGCTTTCTTT. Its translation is CASTPPLGQGNTEAFF. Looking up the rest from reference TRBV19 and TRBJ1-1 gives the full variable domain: DGGITQSPKYLFRKEGQNVTLSCEQNLNHDAMYWYRQDPGQGLRLIYYSQIVNDFQKGDIAEGYSVSREKKESFPLTVTSAQKNPTAFYLCASTPPLGQGNTEAFFGQGTRLTVV.

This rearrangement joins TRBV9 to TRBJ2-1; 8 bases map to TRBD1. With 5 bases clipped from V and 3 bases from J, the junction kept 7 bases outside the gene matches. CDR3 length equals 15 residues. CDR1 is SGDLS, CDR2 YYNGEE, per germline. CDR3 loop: CASRAPGTGYNEQFF. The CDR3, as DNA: TGTGCCAGCAGAGCACCCGGGACAGGCTACAATGAGCAGTTCTTC.

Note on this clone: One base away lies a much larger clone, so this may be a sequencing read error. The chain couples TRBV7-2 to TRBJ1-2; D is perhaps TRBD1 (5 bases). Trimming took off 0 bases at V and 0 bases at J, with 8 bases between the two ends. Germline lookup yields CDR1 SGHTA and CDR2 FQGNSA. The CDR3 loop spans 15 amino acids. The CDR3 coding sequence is TGTGCCAGCAGCTTAGCGCCAGGGACTAACTATGGCTACACCTTC. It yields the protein CASSLAPGTNYGYTF.

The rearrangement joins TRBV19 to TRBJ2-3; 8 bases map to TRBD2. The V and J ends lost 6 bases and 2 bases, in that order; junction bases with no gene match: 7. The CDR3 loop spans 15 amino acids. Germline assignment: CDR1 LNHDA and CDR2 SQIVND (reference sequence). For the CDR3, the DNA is TGTGCCAGTAGAAGCGGGGGAACATACACAGATACGCAGTATTTT. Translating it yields CASRSGGTYTDTQYF. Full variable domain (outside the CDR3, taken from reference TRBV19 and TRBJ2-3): DGGITQSPKYLFRKEGQNVTLSCEQNLNHDAMYWYRQDPGQGLRLIYYSQIVNDFQKGDIAEGYSVSREKKESFPLTVTSAQKNPTAFYLCASRSGGTYTDTQYFGPGTRLTVL.

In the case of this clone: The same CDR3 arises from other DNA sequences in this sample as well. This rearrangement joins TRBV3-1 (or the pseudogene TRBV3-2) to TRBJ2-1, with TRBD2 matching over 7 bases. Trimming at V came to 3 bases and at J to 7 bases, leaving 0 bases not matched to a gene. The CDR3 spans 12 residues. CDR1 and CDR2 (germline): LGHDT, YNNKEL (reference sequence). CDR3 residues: CASSQRGNEQFF. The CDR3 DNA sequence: TGTGCCAGCAGCCAGCGGGGGAATGAGCAGTTCTTC.

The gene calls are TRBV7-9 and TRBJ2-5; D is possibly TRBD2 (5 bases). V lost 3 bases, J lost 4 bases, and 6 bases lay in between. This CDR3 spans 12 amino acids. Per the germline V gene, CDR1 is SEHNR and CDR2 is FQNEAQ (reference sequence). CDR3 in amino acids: CASSFGVETQYF. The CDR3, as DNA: TGTGCCAGCAGCTTCGGGGTAGAGACCCAGTACTTC.

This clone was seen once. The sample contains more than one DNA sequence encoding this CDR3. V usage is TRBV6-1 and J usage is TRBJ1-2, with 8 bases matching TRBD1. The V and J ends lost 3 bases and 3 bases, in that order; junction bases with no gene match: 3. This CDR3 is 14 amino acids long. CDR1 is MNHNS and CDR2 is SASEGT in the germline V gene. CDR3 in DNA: TGTGCCAGCAGTGAGGACAGGGAGGACTATGGCTACACCTTC. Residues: CASSEDREDYGYTF.

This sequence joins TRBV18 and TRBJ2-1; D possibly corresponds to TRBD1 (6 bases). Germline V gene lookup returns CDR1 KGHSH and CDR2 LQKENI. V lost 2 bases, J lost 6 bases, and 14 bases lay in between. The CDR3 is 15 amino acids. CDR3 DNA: TGTGCCAGCTCACCAGGGTCACAGGGCCTCAATGAGCAGTTCTTC. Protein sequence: CASSPGSQGLNEQFF.

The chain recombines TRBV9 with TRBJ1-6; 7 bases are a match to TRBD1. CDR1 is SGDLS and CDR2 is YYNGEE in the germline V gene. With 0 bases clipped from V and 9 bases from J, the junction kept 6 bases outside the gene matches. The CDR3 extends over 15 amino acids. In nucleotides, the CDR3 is TGTGCCAGCAGCGTAGGAGAGGGGGCAAGTTCACCCCTCCACTTT. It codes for CASSVGEGASSPLHF.

The CDR3 is CASSVKQGLNTGELFF. The CDR3, as DNA: TGCGCCAGCAGTGTCAAACAGGGGCTTAACACCGGGGAGCTGTTTTTT. The chain recombines TRBV10-1 with TRBJ2-2; TRBD1 agrees at 7 bases. Germline CDR1 and CDR2: WNHNN and SYGVQD (reference sequence). There are 16 residues in the CDR3. The J segment lost 2 bases and the V segment lost 4 bases, leaving 7 bases of the junction unmatched.

This chain's CDR3 is CASGTHPSGANVLTF. The CDR3 DNA follows: TGTGCCAGCGGGACACACCCCTCTGGGGCCAACGTCCTGACTTTC. The V gene is TRBV2, the J gene TRBJ2-6; tentatively, D is TRBD1 (6 bases). This CDR3 contains 15 residues. The germline V and J ends were trimmed by 8 bases and 0 bases, with 11 bases remaining between them. Germline values: CDR1 SNHLY, CDR2 FYNNEI.

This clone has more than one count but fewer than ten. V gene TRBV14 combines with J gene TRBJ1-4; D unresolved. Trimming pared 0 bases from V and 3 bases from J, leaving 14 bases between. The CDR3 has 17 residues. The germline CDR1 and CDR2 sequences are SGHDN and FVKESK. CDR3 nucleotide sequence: TGTGCCAGCAGCCAAGAACCCCTACCCACCGCTAATGAAAAACTGTTTTTT. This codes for CASSQEPLPTANEKLFF.

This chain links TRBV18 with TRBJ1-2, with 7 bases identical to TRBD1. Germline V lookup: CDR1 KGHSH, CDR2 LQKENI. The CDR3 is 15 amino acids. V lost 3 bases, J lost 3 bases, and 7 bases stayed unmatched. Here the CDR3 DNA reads TGTGCCAGCTCACCTCCCGGGACAGACGACTATGGCTACACCTTC. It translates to CASSPPGTDDYGYTF. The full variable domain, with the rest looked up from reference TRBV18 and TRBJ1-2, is NAGVMQNPRHLVRRRGQEARLRCSPMKGHSHVYWYRQLPEEGLKFMVYLQKENIIDESGMPKERFSAEFPKEGPSILRIQQVVRGDSAAYFCASSPPGTDDYGYTFGSGTRLTVV.

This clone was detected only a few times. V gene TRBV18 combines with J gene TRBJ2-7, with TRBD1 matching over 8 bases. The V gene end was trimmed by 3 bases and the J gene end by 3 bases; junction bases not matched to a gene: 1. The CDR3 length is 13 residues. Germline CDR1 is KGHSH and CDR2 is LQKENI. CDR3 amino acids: CASSPGQDYEQYF. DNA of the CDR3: TGTGCCAGCTCACCGGGACAGGACTACGAGCAGTACTTC.

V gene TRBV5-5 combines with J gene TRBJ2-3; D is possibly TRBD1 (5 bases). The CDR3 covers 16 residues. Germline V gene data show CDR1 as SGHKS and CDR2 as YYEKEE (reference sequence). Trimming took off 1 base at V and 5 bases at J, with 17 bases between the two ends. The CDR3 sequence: CASSLWGLAGQDTQYF. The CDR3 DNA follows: TGTGCCAGCAGCTTGTGGGGTTTAGCAGGGCAAGATACGCAGTATTTT.